Sequencing of this T cell receptor beta chain was carried out in a study of CD8+ T cells in alopecia areata. After isolation, RNA underwent reverse transcription to generate cDNA as the sequencing template. The data were produced by immunoSEQ multiplex PCR, yet TCRdb's version contains in-frame clones alone and is incomplete. Of around 100,000 clones in the sample, 50% to 75% were seen once. This CDR3 has 14 residues. Trimming took 7 bases from V and 3 from J, leaving 12 bases between them. Germline CDR1 and CDR2: SNHLY and FYNNEI. Treatment defined: oral pan-JAK inhibitor, 5-10 mg twice daily. This sequence joins TRBV2 and TRBJ1-4, with D hard to call. This TCR came from a human donor with alopecia areata. The starting material was CD8+ T cells sorted from blood, obtained at week 24, from a patient treated with tofacitinib. The CDR3 region is CASNSGDPNEKLFF. CDR3 sequence (DNA): TGTGCCAGCAATTCAGGAGATCCTAATGAAAAACTGTTTTTT.